This T cell receptor beta chain comes out of a study of blood T cell repertoires in COVID-19. Study summary: The samples span acute and convalescent COVID-19 from the United States, Italy and Spain.

Germline V gives CDR1 MNHEY, CDR2 SVGAGI. The CDR3 is 11 amino acids. Trimming pared 6 bases from V and 7 bases from J, leaving 9 bases between. In the original analysis: From reference gene primer amplification, estimates of nucleated cell counts were derived. The table came from immunoSEQ multiplex PCR; TCRdb's copy has only in-frame clones and leaves some out. V and J calls and clone size come straight from that table; D and trimming were deduced from the DNA. The table shows 65,000 to 80,000 clones, with 86% occurring only once. This rearrangement joins TRBV6-5 to TRBJ1-2; possibly TRBD1 for D (5 bases). The sequencing input was peripheral blood. The clonotype comes from a man aged 25 to 40 with acute or convalescent COVID-19. The CDR3 DNA reads as TGTGCCAGCAGCGCAGGGTCTGGCTACACCTTC. Protein sequence: CASSAGSGYTF.